The clone carrying this T cell receptor beta chain was observed a handful of times. Seattle patients were enrolled while actively infected and followed longitudinally. The entry originates in a study of blood T cell repertoires in COVID-19. Across the study: Whether acute or convalescent, the COVID-19 samples came from the United States, Italy and Spain.

How the authors handled the data: Estimates of nucleated cell counts were drawn from the amplification of reference gene primers. TCRdb's table, derived via immunoSEQ multiplex PCR, lists solely in-frame clones and lacks some. From that table come the V and J calls and clone size; the DNA was used to work out D and trimming. The table has approximately 200,000 clones, roughly 81% seen once; the top ten hold about an eighth. Germline-derived CDR1 and CDR2 are SGHNT and YENEEA. V trimming: 6 bases; J trimming: 6 bases; junction bases outside the gene matches: 3. This CDR3 comprises 13 residues. The sample consisted of peripheral blood. The source of this sequence is a woman older than 75 with COVID-19, enrolled during active disease. This chain connects TRBV11-3 to TRBJ1-4, with TRBD1 identical over 8 bases. The chain's CDR3 is CASRETGDEKLFF. The CDR3 nucleotides read TGTGCCAGCAGGGAGACAGGGGATGAAAAACTGTTTTTT.